This TCR beta chain was found in a study of CD8+ T cells in alopecia areata (dated by TCRdb to 2016 to 2019). Broadly, across the study: Treated patients were enrolled in an open-label pilot trial of oral tofacitinib at 5 to 10 mg twice daily for moderate-to-severe alopecia areata. Scalp clonality was compared across normal scalp (n=4), patchy alopecia areata scalp (n=8), and alopecia totalis/universalis scalp (n=8). The RNA source kit depended on sample type: the PAXgene miRNA kit for fixed scalp, the miRNeasy kit for PBMCs, and the RNeasy kit for mouse skin. Amplification of TCRbeta CDR3 regions was done by immunoSEQ multiplex PCR using 35 Vbeta forward primers and 13 Jbeta reverse primers. Patients received tofacitinib for 6 to 18 months and were then followed off drug for 6 months to check for delayed response and recurrence. In humans, TCRbeta sequencing was performed on scalp tissue and on sorted CD4+ and CD8+ peripheral blood T cells from healthy controls and from patients with patchy or totalis/universalis alopecia areata. Patients on tofacitinib were biopsied at baseline and after 4 and 24 weeks of treatment, and several of the patients also had a later scalp biopsy. To study T cell clonal expansion in alopecia areata, the researchers applied high-throughput TCRbeta sequencing to both the C3H/HeJ mouse model and human patients. For the treated patients, the SALT score, which quantifies what percentage of scalp surface area is affected, served as the measure of disease severity.

This clone was detected a few times. It lacks a known antigen. No much larger clone is present one base from it, and per-base qualities are unavailable. The germline V gene yields MGHDK for CDR1 and SYGVNS for CDR2. Trimmed from V: 2 bases; trimmed from J: 1 base; junction bases lacking a gene match: 6. From the cysteine up to the phenylalanine, the CDR3 has a length of 16 residues. The entry retains the CDR3 DNA only, 48 bases that are in frame from base 1. The research as a whole found: Unlike mouse skin, which is dominated by gammadelta T cells, normal human skin has resident alphabeta T cells that are also sequenced, and this complicates analysis of the scalp TCR repertoire. With tofacitinib, both scalp clonality and the number of expanded CD8+ clones among the top 100 scalp clones went down significantly. Higher clonality and more expanded CD8+ clones were observed in lesional scalp than in normal scalp, particularly in alopecia totalis/universalis, a finding suggestive of antigenic drive. Because the treated cohort was small and included a single nonresponder, larger studies are needed to assess links between baseline CD8+ expansion and response. During tofacitinib treatment, many expanded lesional clones remained in scalp and blood, and this persistence may partly explain relapse after treatment is stopped. Shared TCR sequences between patients were less evident than in mice, which may be partly attributable to HLA diversity in the patient population.

The time point label of this sample denotes: roughly 26 weeks on oral tofacitinib. Reading the label with the study, this specimen's treatment or condition is: oral pan-JAK inhibitor, 5-10 mg twice daily. Lesional scalp punch biopsies and peripheral blood were obtained from alopecia areata patients. PBMCs were isolated by density centrifugation and stained for CD3, CD4 and CD8, and CD4+ and CD8+ T cells were sorted on a FACSAria. The method behind the library was the immunoSEQ multiplex PCR assay. RNA was extracted from all samples and reverse transcribed into cDNA, which served as template for TCR sequencing. SuperScript III was used to make first-strand cDNA, primed with a 2:1 mix of oligo-dT and random hexamers. A synthetic immune receptor repertoire was used to gauge amplification bias, and whatever bias remained was removed computationally. The study's processing was this. Raw reads were preprocessed to remove errors, and CDR3 was defined according to IMGT conventions as the region from the conserved cysteine to phenylalanine. Clonality was computed by normalizing Shannon entropy by log2 of the number of productive unique TCRs and subtracting the result from 1. Whether scalp clones were CD4 or CD8 was inferred by matching scalp TCRbeta sequences against CD4 and CD8 repertoires sorted from blood. Entries here come from immuneACCESS through TCRdb and include only in-frame sequences with V and J called. Some clones fail to appear in such tables; in the studies checked, an unresolved V gene covers under half of the shortfall, and the cause of the remainder is unknown. The V and J calls and clone size come from that table; D and trimming were worked out from the DNA. This sample gives 200,000 or so clones in total; nearly 60% of them show up just once. About 5.1% of the sample is held by the ten biggest clonotypes.

The chain joins TRBV25-1 to TRBJ1-1; 8 bases in between match TRBD1. Material: CD4+ T cells sorted from blood, obtained at week 24, from a patient treated with tofacitinib. This sequence originates from a human donor with alopecia areata. The nucleotides are TGTGCCAGCAGTGAACAGCACGGGACAGGGAACACTGAAGCTTTCTTT. The resulting protein is CASSEQHGTGNTEAFF.